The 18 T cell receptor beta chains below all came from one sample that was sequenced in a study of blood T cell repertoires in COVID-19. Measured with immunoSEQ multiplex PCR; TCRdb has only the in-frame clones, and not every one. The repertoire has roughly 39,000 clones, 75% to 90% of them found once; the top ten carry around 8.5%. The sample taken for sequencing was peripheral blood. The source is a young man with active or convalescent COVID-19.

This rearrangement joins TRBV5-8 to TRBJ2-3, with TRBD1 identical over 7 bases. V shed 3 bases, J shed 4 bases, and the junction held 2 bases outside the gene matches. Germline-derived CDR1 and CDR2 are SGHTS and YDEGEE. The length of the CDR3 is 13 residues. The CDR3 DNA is TGTGCCAGCAGCTCCCAGGGGGCAGATACGCAGTATTTT. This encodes CASSSQGADTQYF.

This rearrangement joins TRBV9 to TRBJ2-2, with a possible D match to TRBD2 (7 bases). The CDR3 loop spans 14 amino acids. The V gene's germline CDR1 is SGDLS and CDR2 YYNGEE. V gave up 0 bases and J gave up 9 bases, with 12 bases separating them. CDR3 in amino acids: CASSVEGGSRELFF. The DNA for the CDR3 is TGTGCCAGCAGCGTAGAGGGGGGGAGCAGGGAGCTGTTTTTT.

Written as DNA, the CDR3 is TGTGCCAGCAGGGCGATGGCAGGGGGCTCCTACGAGCAGTACTTC. Translated, it gives CASRAMAGGSYEQYF. The V call is TRBV7-9, the J call TRBJ2-7, with 7 bases fitting TRBD1. CDR3 size: 15 residues. The ends lost 6 bases at V and 0 bases at J; junction bases unmatched: 8. CDR1 and CDR2 from the germline V gene are SEHNR and FQNEAQ (reference sequence). The complete variable domain, with remaining parts taken from reference TRBV7-9 and TRBJ2-7, reads DTGVSQNPRHKITKRGQNVTFRCDPISEHNRLYWYRQTLGQGPEFLTYFQNEAQLEKSRLLSDRFSAERPKGSFSTLEIQRTEQGDSAMYLCASRAMAGGSYEQYFGPGTRLTVT.

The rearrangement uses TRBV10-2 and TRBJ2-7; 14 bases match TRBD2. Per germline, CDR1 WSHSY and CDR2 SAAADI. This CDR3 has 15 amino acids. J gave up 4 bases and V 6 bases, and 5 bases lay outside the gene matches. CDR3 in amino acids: CASSPGTSGSYEQYV. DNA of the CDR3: TGCGCCAGCAGCCCAGGGACTAGCGGGAGTTACGAGCAGTACGTC.

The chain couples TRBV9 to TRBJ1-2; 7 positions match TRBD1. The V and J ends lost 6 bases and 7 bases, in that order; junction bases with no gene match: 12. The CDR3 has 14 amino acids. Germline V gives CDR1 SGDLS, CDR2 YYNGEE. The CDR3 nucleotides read TGTGCCAGCACCGTTGGAAACAGGGGCGGTGGCTACACCTTC. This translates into CASTVGNRGGGYTF.

CDR3 bases: TGTGCCACCAGCATGGCAGCGGACTATGGCTACACCTTC. As protein: CATSMAADYGYTF. The chain uses TRBV15 and TRBJ1-2, with unresolved D. CDR1 is LNHNV, CDR2 YYDKDF, per germline (reference sequence). The V end was cut by 4 bases, the J end by 3 bases, with 9 bases between. This CDR3 spans 13 amino acids.

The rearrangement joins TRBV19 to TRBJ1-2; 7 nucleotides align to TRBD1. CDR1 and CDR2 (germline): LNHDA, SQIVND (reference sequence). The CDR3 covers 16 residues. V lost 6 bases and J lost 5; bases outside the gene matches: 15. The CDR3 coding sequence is TGTGCCAGTAGACCCGAGATTGTGAAACAGGGGTATGGCTACACCTTC. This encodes CASRPEIVKQGYGYTF.

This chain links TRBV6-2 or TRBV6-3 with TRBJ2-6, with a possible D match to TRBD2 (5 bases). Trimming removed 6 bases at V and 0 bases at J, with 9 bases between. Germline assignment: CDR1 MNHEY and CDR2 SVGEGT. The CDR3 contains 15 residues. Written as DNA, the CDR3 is TGTGCCAGCAGCTCTCGGGGCTCTGGGGCCAACGTCCTGACTTTC. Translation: CASSSRGSGANVLTF.

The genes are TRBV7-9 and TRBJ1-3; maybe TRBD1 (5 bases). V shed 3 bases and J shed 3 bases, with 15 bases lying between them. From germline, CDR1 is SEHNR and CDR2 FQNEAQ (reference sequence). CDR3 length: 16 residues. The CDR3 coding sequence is TGTGCCAGCAGCTTTTCACGGGAGGGACTTGGAAACACCATATATTTT. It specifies CASSFSREGLGNTIYF.

CDR3 coding DNA: TGTGCCAGTAGTCCTGGAGCGGGGAGCTCCTACAATGAGCAGTTCTTC. Residues: CASSPGAGSSYNEQFF. This rearrangement joins TRBV19 to TRBJ2-1, with 7 positions matching TRBD2. This CDR3 is built from 16 residues. Germline CDR1 and CDR2: LNHDA and SQIVND (reference sequence). After removal of 5 bases from V and 0 bases from J, the junction contained 7 bases not matched to a gene.

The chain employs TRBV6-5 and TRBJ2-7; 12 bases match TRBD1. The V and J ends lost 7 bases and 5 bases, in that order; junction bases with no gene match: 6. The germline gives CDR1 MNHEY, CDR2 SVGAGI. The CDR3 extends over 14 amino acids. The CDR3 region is CASKGTGGLNEQYV. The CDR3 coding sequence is TGTGCCAGCAAAGGGACAGGGGGCTTGAACGAGCAGTACGTC.

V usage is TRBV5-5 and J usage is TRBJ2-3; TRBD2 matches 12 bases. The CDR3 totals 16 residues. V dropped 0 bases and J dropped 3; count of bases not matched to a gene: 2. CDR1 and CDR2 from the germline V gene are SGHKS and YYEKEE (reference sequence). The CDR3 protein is CASSLGLAGATDTQYF. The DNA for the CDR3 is TGTGCCAGCAGCTTGGGACTAGCGGGGGCAACAGATACGCAGTATTTT.

The CDR3 nucleotides are TGTGCCAGCAGTTCGGGACAGCGCAATCAGCCCCAGCATTTT. The encoded protein is CASSSGQRNQPQHF. The chain couples TRBV28 to TRBJ1-5, with 7 bases that match TRBD1. The trim removed 4 bases at V and 2 bases at J, leaving 2 bases unmatched. Germline CDR1 and CDR2: MDHEN and SYDVKM. CDR3 length: 14 amino acids.

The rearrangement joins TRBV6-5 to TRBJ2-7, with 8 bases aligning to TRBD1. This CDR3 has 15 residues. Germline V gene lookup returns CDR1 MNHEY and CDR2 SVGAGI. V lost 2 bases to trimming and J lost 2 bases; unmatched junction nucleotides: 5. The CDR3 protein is CASSYTGTGPYEQYF. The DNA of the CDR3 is TGTGCCAGCAGTTACACCGGGACAGGACCCTACGAGCAGTACTTC.

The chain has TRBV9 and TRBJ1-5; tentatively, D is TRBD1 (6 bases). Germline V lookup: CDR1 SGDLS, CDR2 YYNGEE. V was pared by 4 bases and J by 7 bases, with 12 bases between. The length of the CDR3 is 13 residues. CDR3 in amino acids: CASSTTGSQPQHF. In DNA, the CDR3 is TGTGCCAGCAGCACTACAGGGTCCCAGCCCCAGCATTTT. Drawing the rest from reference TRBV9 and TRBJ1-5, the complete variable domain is DSGVTQTPKHLITATGQRVTLRCSPRSGDLSVYWYQQSLDQGLQFLIQYYNGEERAKGNILERFSAQQFPDLHSELNLSSLELGDSALYFCASSTTGSQPQHFGDGTRLSIL.

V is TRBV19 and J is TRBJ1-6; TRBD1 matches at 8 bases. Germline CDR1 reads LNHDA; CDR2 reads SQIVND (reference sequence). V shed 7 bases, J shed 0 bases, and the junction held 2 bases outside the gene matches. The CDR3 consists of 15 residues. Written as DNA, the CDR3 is TGTGCCAGTAAAACAGGGGGCTCCTATAATTCACCCCTCCACTTT. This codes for CASKTGGSYNSPLHF.

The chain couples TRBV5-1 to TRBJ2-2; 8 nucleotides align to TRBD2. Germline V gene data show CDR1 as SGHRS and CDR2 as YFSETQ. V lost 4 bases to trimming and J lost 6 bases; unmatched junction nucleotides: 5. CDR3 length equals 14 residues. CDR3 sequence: CASSLGLDAGELFF. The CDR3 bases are TGCGCCAGCAGCCTGGGACTAGATGCCGGGGAGCTGTTTTTT. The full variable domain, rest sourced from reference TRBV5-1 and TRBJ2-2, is KAGVTQTPRYLIKTRGQQVTLSCSPISGHRSVSWYQQTPGQGLQFLFEYFSETQRNKGNFPGRFSGRQFSNSRSEMNVSTLELGDSALYLCASSLGLDAGELFFGEGSRLTVL.

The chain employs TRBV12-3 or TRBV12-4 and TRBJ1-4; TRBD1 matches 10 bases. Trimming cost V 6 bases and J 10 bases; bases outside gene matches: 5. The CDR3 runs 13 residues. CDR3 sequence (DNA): TGTGCCAGCAGGAAGGACAGGGGGGGAAAACTGTTTTTT. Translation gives CASRKDRGGKLFF.